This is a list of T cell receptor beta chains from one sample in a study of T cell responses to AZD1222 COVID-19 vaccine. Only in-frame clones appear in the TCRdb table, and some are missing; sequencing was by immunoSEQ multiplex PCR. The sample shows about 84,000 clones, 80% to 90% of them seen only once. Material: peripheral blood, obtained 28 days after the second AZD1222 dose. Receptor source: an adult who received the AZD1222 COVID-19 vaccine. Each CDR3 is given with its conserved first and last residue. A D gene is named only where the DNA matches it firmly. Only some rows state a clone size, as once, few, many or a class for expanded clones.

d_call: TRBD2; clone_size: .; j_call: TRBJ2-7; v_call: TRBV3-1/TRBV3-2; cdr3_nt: TGTGCCAGCAGCTCCCGGACTAGCGGCAAGTCCTACGAGCAGTACTTC; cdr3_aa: CASSSRTSGKSYEQYF
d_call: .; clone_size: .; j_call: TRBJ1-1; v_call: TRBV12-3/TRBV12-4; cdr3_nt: TGTGCCAGCAGTTTCGGAGGGCGCACTGAAGCTTTCTTT; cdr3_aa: CASSFGGRTEAFF
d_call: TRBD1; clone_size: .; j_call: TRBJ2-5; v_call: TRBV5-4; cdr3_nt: TGTGCCAGCGCCACAGGGGGCCGGGAGACCCAGTACTTC; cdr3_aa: CASATGGRETQYF
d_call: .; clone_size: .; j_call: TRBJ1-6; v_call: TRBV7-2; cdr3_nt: TGTGCCAGCAGCTTAGTCCGGGGGGAATCACCCCTCCACTTT; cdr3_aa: CASSLVRGESPLHF
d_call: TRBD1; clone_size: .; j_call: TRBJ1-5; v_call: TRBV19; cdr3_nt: TGTGCCAGTAGCCCCCAGGGGGAGAGGGCCCAGCATTTT; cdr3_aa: CASSPQGERAQHF
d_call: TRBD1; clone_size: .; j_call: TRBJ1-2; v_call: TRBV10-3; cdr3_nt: TGTGCCATCAGTGGGACAGGGGATGGAGTGGCCAATGGCTACACCTTC; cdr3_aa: CAISGTGDGVANGYTF
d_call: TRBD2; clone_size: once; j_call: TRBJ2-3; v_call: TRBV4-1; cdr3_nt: TGCGCCAGCAGCCAAGGATTTAGCGGGGGGATCACAGATACGCAGTATTTT; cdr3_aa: CASSQGFSGGITDTQYF
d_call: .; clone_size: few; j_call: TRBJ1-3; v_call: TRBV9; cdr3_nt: TGTGCCAGCAGCGGAGGACTATCGTACTCTGGAAACACCATATATTTT; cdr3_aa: CASSGGLSYSGNTIYF
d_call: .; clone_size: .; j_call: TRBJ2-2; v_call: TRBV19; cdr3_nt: TGTGCCAGTAAATTCACAGCAGTAAACACCGGGGAGCTGTTTTTT; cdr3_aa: CASKFTAVNTGELFF
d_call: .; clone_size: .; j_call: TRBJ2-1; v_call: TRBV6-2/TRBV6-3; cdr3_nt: TGTGCCAGCAGTCACCCCTACAATGAGCAGTTCTTC; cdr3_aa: CASSHPYNEQFF
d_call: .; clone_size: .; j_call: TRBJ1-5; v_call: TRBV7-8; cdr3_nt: TGTGCCAGCAACACAGGGACAAATCAGCCCCAGCATTTT; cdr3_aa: CASNTGTNQPQHF
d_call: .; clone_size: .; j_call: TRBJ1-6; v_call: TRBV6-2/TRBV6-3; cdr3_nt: TGTGCCAGCAGTTACAAGGGTAGTAGCGCATCACCCCTCCACTTT; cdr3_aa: CASSYKGSSASPLHF
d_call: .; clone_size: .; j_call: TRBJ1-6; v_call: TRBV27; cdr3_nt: TGTGCCAGCAGTTTCATGGGGGACTCACCCCTCCACTTT; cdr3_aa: CASSFMGDSPLHF
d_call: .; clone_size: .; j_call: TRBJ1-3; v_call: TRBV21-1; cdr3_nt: TGTGCCAGCAGCAAAGCGCGGTCAGGGGCTGGAAACACCGTATATTTT; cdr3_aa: CASSKARSGAGNTVYF
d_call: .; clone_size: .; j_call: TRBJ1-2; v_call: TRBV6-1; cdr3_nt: TGTGCCAGCAGTGAGAGGAGGACTATGGCTAACTATGGCTACACCTTC; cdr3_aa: CASSERRTMANYGYTF
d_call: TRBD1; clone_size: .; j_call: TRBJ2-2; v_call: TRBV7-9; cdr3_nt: TGTGCCAGCAGAAAACCTACTCTCCGACAGGGCGCCACCGGGGAGCTGTTTTTT; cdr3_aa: CASRKPTLRQGATGELFF
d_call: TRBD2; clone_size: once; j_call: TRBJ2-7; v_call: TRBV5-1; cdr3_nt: TGCGCCAGCAGCACGGATGGACTAGCATCCTACGAGCAGTACTTC; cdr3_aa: CASSTDGLASYEQYF
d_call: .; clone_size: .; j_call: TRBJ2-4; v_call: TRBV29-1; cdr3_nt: TGCAGCGTTGGGGACACAGCCAAAAACATTCAGTACTTC; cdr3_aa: CSVGDTAKNIQYF
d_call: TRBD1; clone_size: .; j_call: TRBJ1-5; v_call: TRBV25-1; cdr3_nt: TGTGCCAGCAGTGAGGAGGGCAGGGGGGAGCAGCCCCAGCATTTT; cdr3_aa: CASSEEGRGEQPQHF
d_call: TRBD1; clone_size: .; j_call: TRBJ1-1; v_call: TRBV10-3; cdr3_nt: TGTGCCATCAGTGGACAGGGGAACACTGAAGCTTTCTTT; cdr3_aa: CAISGQGNTEAFF
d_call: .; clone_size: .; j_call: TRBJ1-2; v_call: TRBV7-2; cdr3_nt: TGTGCCAGCAGCTTAGAGGCAGCGCCTAAAGGCTACACCTTC; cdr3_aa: CASSLEAAPKGYTF
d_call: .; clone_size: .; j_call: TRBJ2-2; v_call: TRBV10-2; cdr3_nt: TGCGCCAGCAGTGAGGGGGGCTCCGGGGAGCTGTTTTTT; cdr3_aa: CASSEGGSGELFF
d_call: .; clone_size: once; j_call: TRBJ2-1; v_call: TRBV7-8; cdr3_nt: TGTGCCAGCAGCCCTCTCAGGCCTTCGACTGTTAGCTCCTACAATGAGCAGTTCTTC; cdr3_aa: CASSPLRPSTVSSYNEQFF
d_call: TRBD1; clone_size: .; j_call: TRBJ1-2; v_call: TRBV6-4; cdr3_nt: TGTGCCAGCAGGGCCGGGACAGGGAATAACTATGGCTACACCTTC; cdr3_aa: CASRAGTGNNYGYTF
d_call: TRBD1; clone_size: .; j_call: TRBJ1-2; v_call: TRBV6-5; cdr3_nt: TGTGCCAGCGGTCGGGACAGGGCCTCCCATGGCTACACCTTC; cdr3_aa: CASGRDRASHGYTF
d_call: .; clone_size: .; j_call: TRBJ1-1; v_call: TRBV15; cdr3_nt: TGTGCCACCAGCAGAGATCCGGCGGTTCAAGTGAAGGCTTTCTTT; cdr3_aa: CATSRDPAVQVKAFF
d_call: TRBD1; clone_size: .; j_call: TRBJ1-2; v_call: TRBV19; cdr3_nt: TGTGCCAGTAGTATAACAGGACAGGGACCCTATGGCTACACCTTC; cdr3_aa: CASSITGQGPYGYTF
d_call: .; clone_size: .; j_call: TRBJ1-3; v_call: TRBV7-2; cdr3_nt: TGTGCCAGCACCCCATTCTATTTCTCTGGAAACACCATATATTTT; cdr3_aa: CASTPFYFSGNTIYF
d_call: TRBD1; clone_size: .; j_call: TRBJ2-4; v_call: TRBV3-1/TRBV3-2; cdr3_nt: TGTGCCAGCAGCAATGACCGCGGGGGACAGGGGGCTCGGCCCGGCAAAAACATTCAGTACTTC; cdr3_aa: CASSNDRGGQGARPGKNIQYF
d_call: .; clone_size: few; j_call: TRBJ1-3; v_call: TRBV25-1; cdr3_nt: TGTGCCAGCCCCCGCCGGGACACTAGCAAGTCTGGAAACACCATATATTTT; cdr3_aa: CASPRRDTSKSGNTIYF
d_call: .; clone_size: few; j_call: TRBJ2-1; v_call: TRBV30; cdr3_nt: TGTGCCTGGACTTATGGTGCGGCCTACAATGAGCAGTTCTTC; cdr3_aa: CAWTYGAAYNEQFF
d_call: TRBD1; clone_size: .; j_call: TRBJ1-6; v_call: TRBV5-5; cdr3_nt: TGTGCCAGCACCCAAGGGACAGCCTCTTTCCCCCTCCACTTT; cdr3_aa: CASTQGTASFPLHF
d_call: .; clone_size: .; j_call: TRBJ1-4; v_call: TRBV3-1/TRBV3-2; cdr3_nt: TGTGCCAGCAGCCCCCCCCGCGGGTGGGGTGCGAGTGAGGATGAAAAACTGTTTTTT; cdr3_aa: CASSPPRGWGASEDEKLFF
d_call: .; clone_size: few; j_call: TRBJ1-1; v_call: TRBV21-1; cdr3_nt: TGTGCCAGCAGCCCCCGCGGGACAGGGGACACTGAAGCTTTCTTT; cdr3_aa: CASSPRGTGDTEAFF